These T cell receptor beta chains were read from a single sample in a study of blood T cell repertoires in COVID-19. Produced via immunoSEQ multiplex PCR; TCRdb's table is partial and in-frame only. The sample has about 180,000 clones, around 86% seen once. Sequences were obtained from PBMCs or T cells enriched from blood (not recorded which). These receptors originate from a woman aged 30 to 39 who had recovered from COVID-19. CDR3s include the opening cysteine and the closing phenylalanine or tryptophan. The D gene is left open where the match is weak. Clone size is stated in some rows and not others, as once, few, many or a class when expanded.

D gene: .
V gene: TRBV30
J gene: TRBJ1-2
clone size: .
CDR3 protein: CAWSVEGNYGYTF
CDR3 DNA: TGTGCCTGGAGTGTCGAGGGAAACTATGGCTACACCTTC

D gene: TRBD1
V gene: TRBV4-2
J gene: TRBJ1-5
clone size: few
CDR3 protein: CASSREDRDGPQHF
CDR3 DNA: TGTGCCAGCAGCCGAGAGGACAGGGATGGGCCCCAGCATTTT

D gene: TRBD1
V gene: TRBV3-1/TRBV3-2
J gene: TRBJ2-4
clone size: .
CDR3 protein: CASSQEIRGMMAAKNIQYF
CDR3 DNA: TGTGCCAGCAGCCAAGAAATCAGGGGGATGATGGCAGCCAAAAACATTCAGTACTTC

D gene: .
V gene: TRBV5-1
J gene: TRBJ2-5
clone size: .
CDR3 protein: CASSPVQGRETQYF
CDR3 DNA: TGCGCCAGCAGCCCCGTACAGGGGAGGGAGACCCAGTACTTC

D gene: .
V gene: TRBV9
J gene: TRBJ2-1
clone size: .
CDR3 protein: CASSVEGDWIYNEQFF
CDR3 DNA: TGTGCCAGCAGCGTAGAAGGGGACTGGATATACAATGAGCAGTTCTTC

D gene: TRBD2
V gene: TRBV2
J gene: TRBJ2-1
clone size: .
CDR3 protein: CASSSGLAGGVGDEQFF
CDR3 DNA: TGTGCCAGCAGTTCCGGACTAGCGGGAGGTGTTGGCGATGAGCAGTTCTTC

D gene: TRBD1
V gene: TRBV30
J gene: TRBJ2-4
clone size: .
CDR3 protein: CAWSETGGAKNIQYF
CDR3 DNA: TGTGCCTGGAGCGAAACAGGGGGAGCCAAAAACATTCAGTACTTC

D gene: .
V gene: TRBV14
J gene: TRBJ2-1
clone size: .
CDR3 protein: CASSQGPGLRRFNEQFF
CDR3 DNA: TGTGCCAGCAGCCAAGGCCCGGGACTGCGAAGGTTCAATGAGCAGTTCTTC

D gene: .
V gene: TRBV15
J gene: TRBJ2-1
clone size: .
CDR3 protein: CATSRKLILSSYNEQFF
CDR3 DNA: TGTGCCACCAGCAGAAAACTTATACTAAGCTCCTACAATGAGCAGTTCTTC

D gene: .
V gene: TRBV4-1
J gene: TRBJ2-3
clone size: .
CDR3 protein: CASSQELLAGASDTQYF
CDR3 DNA: TGCGCCAGCAGCCAAGAATTGTTGGCAGGGGCGTCAGATACGCAGTATTTT

D gene: TRBD2
V gene: TRBV30
J gene: TRBJ2-1
clone size: .
CDR3 protein: CAWSVLRGAISSYNEQFF
CDR3 DNA: TGTGCCTGGAGTGTACTGCGGGGGGCTATTAGCTCCTACAATGAGCAGTTCTTC

D gene: .
V gene: TRBV7-9
J gene: TRBJ2-1
clone size: .
CDR3 protein: CASSLGPGGAGNEQFF
CDR3 DNA: TGTGCCAGCAGCTTAGGACCAGGCGGCGCGGGCAATGAGCAGTTCTTC

D gene: .
V gene: TRBV11-3
J gene: TRBJ2-3
clone size: .
CDR3 protein: CASSLGARGDTQYF
CDR3 DNA: TGTGCCAGCAGCTTAGGGGCCCGGGGAGATACGCAGTATTTT

D gene: .
V gene: TRBV7-9
J gene: TRBJ2-7
clone size: .
CDR3 protein: CASSSTGFYEQYF
CDR3 DNA: TGTGCCAGCAGCTCAACAGGGTTCTACGAGCAGTACTTC

D gene: .
V gene: TRBV7-9
J gene: TRBJ1-1
clone size: .
CDR3 protein: CASSLGGLNTEAFF
CDR3 DNA: TGTGCCAGCAGCTTGGGGGGGCTGAACACTGAAGCTTTCTTT

D gene: .
V gene: TRBV11-2
J gene: TRBJ2-7
clone size: few
CDR3 protein: CASSLSRGVHEQYF
CDR3 DNA: TGTGCCAGCAGCTTATCCAGGGGAGTCCACGAGCAGTACTTC

D gene: TRBD2
V gene: TRBV7-9
J gene: TRBJ2-7
clone size: .
CDR3 protein: CASSLAGLGGYEQYF
CDR3 DNA: TGTGCCAGCAGCTTAGCAGGACTAGGCGGCTACGAGCAGTACTTC

D gene: TRBD2
V gene: TRBV7-9
J gene: TRBJ2-7
clone size: .
CDR3 protein: CASTSWSGTSAYGQYF
CDR3 DNA: TGTGCCAGCACCTCCTGGTCTGGGACTAGCGCGTACGGGCAGTACTTC

D gene: .
V gene: TRBV10-1
J gene: TRBJ2-3
clone size: .
CDR3 protein: CASTSGPVQYF
CDR3 DNA: TGCGCCAGCACAAGCGGACCCGTTCAGTATTTT

D gene: TRBD2
V gene: TRBV10-3
J gene: TRBJ2-5
clone size: .
CDR3 protein: CAISESSGGNQETQYF
CDR3 DNA: TGTGCCATCAGTGAGTCCTCCGGGGGGAATCAAGAGACCCAGTACTTC

D gene: .
V gene: TRBV6-1
J gene: TRBJ2-7
clone size: .
CDR3 protein: CASSEYSFKFYEQYF
CDR3 DNA: TGTGCCAGCAGTGAATATAGCTTTAAGTTCTACGAGCAGTACTTC

D gene: .
V gene: TRBV30
J gene: TRBJ1-1
clone size: .
CDR3 protein: CAWISDSAEAFF
CDR3 DNA: TGTGCCTGGATTAGTGACAGTGCTGAAGCTTTCTTT

D gene: TRBD2
V gene: TRBV7-9
J gene: TRBJ2-1
clone size: .
CDR3 protein: CASSPTSVYNEQFF
CDR3 DNA: TGTGCCAGCAGCCCGACTAGCGTATACAATGAGCAGTTCTTC

D gene: .
V gene: TRBV5-1
J gene: TRBJ1-5
clone size: .
CDR3 protein: CASSLQGDQPQHF
CDR3 DNA: TGCGCCAGCAGCTTACAGGGAGATCAGCCCCAGCATTTT

D gene: .
V gene: TRBV24-1
J gene: TRBJ2-5
clone size: .
CDR3 protein: CATSGGSEYQETQYF
CDR3 DNA: TGTGCCACCAGCGGGGGAAGCGAGTACCAAGAGACCCAGTACTTC

D gene: .
V gene: TRBV5-1
J gene: TRBJ1-1
clone size: .
CDR3 protein: CASSLGWGDPEAFF
CDR3 DNA: TGCGCCAGCAGCTTGGGTTGGGGGGACCCTGAAGCTTTCTTT